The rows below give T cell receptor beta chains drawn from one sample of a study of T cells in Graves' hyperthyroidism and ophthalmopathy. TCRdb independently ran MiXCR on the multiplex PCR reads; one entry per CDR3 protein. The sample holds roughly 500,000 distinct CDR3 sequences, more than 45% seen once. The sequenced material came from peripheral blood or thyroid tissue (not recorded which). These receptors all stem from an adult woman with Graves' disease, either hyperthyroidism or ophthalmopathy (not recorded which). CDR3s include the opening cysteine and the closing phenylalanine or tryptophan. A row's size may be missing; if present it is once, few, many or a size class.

CDR3 protein: CASARTERYNSPLHF
clone size: many
V gene: TRBV28

CDR3 protein: CASSQGQNQPQHF
clone size: many
V gene: TRBV5-1

CDR3 protein: CVGRDRGVTEAFF
clone size: few
V gene: TRBV28

CDR3 protein: CASSRPQGTVNEQYF
clone size: NA
V gene: TRBV7-8

CDR3 protein: CASSEQGLYYGYTF
clone size: few
V gene: TRBV2

CDR3 protein: CAINPTGTDYEQYF
clone size: once
V gene: TRBV25-1

CDR3 protein: CASSLGTDGLYEQYF
clone size: many
V gene: TRBV5-1

CDR3 protein: CAISERQGAGGEKLFF
clone size: NA
V gene: TRBV10-3

CDR3 protein: CASSTAFSTEAFF
clone size: NA
V gene: TRBV5-1

CDR3 protein: CASGWGRSETQYF
clone size: NA
V gene: TRBV6-2/TRBV6-3

CDR3 protein: CSASFDSPYQPQHF
clone size: many
V gene: TRBV20-1

CDR3 protein: CASSRIGLSYEQYF
clone size: many
V gene: TRBV11-2

CDR3 protein: CASSLWGEGQPQHF
clone size: NA
V gene: TRBV27

CDR3 protein: CASSLSSGPDYGYTF
clone size: few
V gene: TRBV7-8

CDR3 protein: CARALCGGYTGELFF
clone size: many
V gene: TRBV10-1

CDR3 protein: CASSLYLAGGGPTEQYF
clone size: NA
V gene: TRBV7-9

CDR3 protein: CASHGPNEKLFF
clone size: NA
V gene: TRBV28

CDR3 protein: CSAGLETQYF
clone size: NA
V gene: TRBV20-1

CDR3 protein: CASSFGGGGQETQYF
clone size: NA
V gene: TRBV7-9

CDR3 protein: CSVEYRDGAYEQYF
clone size: NA
V gene: TRBV29-1

CDR3 protein: CSARAGRVRDQPQHF
clone size: NA
V gene: TRBV20-1

CDR3 protein: CSAGQSYEQYF
clone size: NA
V gene: TRBV20-1

CDR3 protein: CASSLELAEITGELFF
clone size: many
V gene: TRBV5-1

CDR3 protein: CASAPGLAREQYF
clone size: few
V gene: TRBV7-2

CDR3 protein: CASRATQKIYEQYF
clone size: NA
V gene: TRBV7-9

CDR3 protein: CASSLYRVNTEAFF
clone size: many
V gene: TRBV28

CDR3 protein: CASSMGGPNTGELFF
clone size: NA
V gene: TRBV19

CDR3 protein: CSARDNTGTGGYEQYF
clone size: few
V gene: TRBV20-1

CDR3 protein: CASRSETGGWYEQYF
clone size: NA
V gene: TRBV10-2

CDR3 protein: CASSFWQSDNQPQHF
clone size: many
V gene: TRBV28

CDR3 protein: CSVVIAPTYEQYF
clone size: many
V gene: TRBV29-1

CDR3 protein: CASSLVGGVVFF
clone size: NA
V gene: TRBV7-2

CDR3 protein: CATSRPGQGGGETQYF
clone size: many
V gene: TRBV15

CDR3 protein: CSVAGQGHEQYF
clone size: once
V gene: TRBV29-1

CDR3 protein: CASSPRDRIDSNQPQHF
clone size: many
V gene: TRBV11-2

CDR3 protein: CASSLGAGGEEAQYF
clone size: NA
V gene: TRBV12-3/TRBV12-4